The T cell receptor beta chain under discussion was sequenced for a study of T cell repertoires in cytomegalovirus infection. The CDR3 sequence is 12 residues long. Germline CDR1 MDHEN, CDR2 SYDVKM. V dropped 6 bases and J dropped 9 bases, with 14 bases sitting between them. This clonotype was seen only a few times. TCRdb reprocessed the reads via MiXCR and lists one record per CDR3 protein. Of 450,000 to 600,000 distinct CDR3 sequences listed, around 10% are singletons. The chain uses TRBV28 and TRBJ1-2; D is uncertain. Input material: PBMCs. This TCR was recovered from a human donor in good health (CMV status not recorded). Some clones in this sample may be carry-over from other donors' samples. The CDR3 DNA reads TGTGCCAGCAGGTCCGAAGGGTATAGCTACACCTTC. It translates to CASRSEGYSYTF.